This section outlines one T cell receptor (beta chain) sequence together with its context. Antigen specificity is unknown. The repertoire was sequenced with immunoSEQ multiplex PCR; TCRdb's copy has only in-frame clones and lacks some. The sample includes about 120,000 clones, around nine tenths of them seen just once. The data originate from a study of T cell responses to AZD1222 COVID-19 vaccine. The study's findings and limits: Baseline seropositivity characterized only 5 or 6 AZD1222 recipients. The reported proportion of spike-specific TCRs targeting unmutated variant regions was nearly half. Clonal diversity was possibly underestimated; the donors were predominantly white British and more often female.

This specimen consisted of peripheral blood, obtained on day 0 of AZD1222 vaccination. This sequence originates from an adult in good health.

In nucleotides, the CDR3 is TGTGCCAGCAGCCCAACAGGGGGGTACGAGCAGTACTTC. It specifies CASSPTGGYEQYF. This chain connects TRBV11-2 to TRBJ2-7; 8 positions agree with TRBD1. The CDR3 length is 13 residues. Per the germline V gene, CDR1 is SGHAT and CDR2 is FQNNGV. V lost 5 bases, J lost 4 bases, and 4 bases stayed unmatched.